This T cell receptor (beta chain) is from a study of cytomegalovirus exposure and HLA in healthy donors. Study outcomes and limitations: Subsequent analysis found a tendency for first-cohort TCR clusters to co-occur within the roughly 130 validation repertoires. The study put 150 or so TCR beta chains on its list as cytomegalovirus-associated. Testing in vitro showed a few CMV-associated chains specific for CMV antigens.

As to this clone: The antigen is not known.

A roughly 130-subject validation cohort, separate from the 666-subject first cohort, supplied the donors. Here immunoSEQ multiplex PCR was the method, and the copy in TCRdb shows in-frame clones only, minus some. Here the sample spans approximately 200,000 clones, 75% to 95% being singletons. V dropped 4 bases and J dropped 7; count of bases not matched to a gene: 11. CDR3 length: 16 amino acids. Germline values: CDR1 SEHNR, CDR2 FQNEAQ (reference sequence). Sequenced material: PBMCs. This chain joins TRBV7-9 and TRBJ1-4; the match to TRBD1 covers 8 bases. The receptor comes from a woman aged 18-29 years in good health and CMV-seronegative. Written as DNA, the CDR3 is TGTGCCAGCAGCTCGGGCCGACAGGGGATGGGTGAAAAACTGTTTTTT. It is translated as CASSSGRQGMGEKLFF.